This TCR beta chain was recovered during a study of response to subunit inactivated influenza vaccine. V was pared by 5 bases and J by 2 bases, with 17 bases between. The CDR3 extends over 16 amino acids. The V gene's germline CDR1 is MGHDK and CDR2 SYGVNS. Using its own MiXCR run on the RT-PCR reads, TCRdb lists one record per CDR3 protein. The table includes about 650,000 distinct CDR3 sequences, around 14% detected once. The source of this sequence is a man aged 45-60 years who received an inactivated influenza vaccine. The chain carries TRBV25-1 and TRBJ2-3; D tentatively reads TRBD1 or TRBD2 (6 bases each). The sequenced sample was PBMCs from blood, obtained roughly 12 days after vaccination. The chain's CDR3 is CASSFRGGLDTDTQYF. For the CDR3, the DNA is TGTGCCAGCAGTTTTAGAGGGGGGCTCGACACAGATACGCAGTATTTT.